This T cell receptor (beta chain) was sequenced for a study of beta chain features in type 1 diabetes. Whole-study context: Examination spanned approximately 110 million sorted cells from all samples.

Study observations and caveats: Insertion counts at VDJ junctions were lower in type 1 diabetes patients, who also showed more deletions there. TCRB CDR3s were moderately but significantly shorter in Type 1 diabetes patients in all four CD4+ subsets.

Concerning this clone itself: Its antigen remains unknown.

The isolated RNA, all of it, was reverse transcribed, so expressed TCRB transcripts were what got sequenced. There were about 3.5 million reads on average in the naive, central memory and regulatory T cell samples. Measured with immunoSEQ multiplex PCR; TCRdb has only the in-frame clones, and not every one. The repertoire holds 160,000 or so clones, with roughly 10% as singletons. The germline CDR1 and CDR2 sequences are SGDLS and YYNGEE. Trimming pared 3 bases from V and 4 bases from J, leaving 14 bases between. The CDR3 spans 15 residues. The authors obtained over 98% purity in all sorted populations.

The sequenced sample consisted of central memory CD4+ T cells from blood. V gene TRBV9 combines with J gene TRBJ2-1, with TRBD2 as a possible D gene (6 bases). The receptor comes from a woman aged 25-40 years with type 1 diabetes. DNA for the CDR3: TGTGCCAGCAGCGGAAATCACGGGAGTTACAATGAGCAGTTCTTC. This codes for CASSGNHGSYNEQFF.